These 28 T cell receptor beta chains were sequenced from one sample in a study of blood T cell repertoires in COVID-19. Sequenced by immunoSEQ multiplex PCR; TCRdb stores in-frame clones only, minus some. The sample includes roughly 350,000 clones, 92% seen only once; the top ten take around 18%. The sample taken for sequencing was PBMCs or T cells enriched from blood (not recorded which). Every receptor here comes from a woman aged 30 to 39 who had recovered from COVID-19.

This sequence joins TRBV5-5 and TRBJ2-3; D might be TRBD1 (8 bases). Germline V gene data show CDR1 as SGHKS and CDR2 as YYEKEE (reference sequence). There are 16 residues in the CDR3. V was trimmed by 2 bases and J by 4 bases, leaving 17 bases between them. This CDR3 is CASSFSTGEGADTQYF. DNA for the CDR3: TGTGCCAGCAGCTTCTCGACAGGGGAGGGGGCAGATACGCAGTATTTT.

The chain employs TRBV24-1 and TRBJ1-3; 7 nucleotides align to TRBD1. The CDR3 contains 18 residues. In germline, CDR1 is KGHDR, CDR2 SFDVKD. V shed 3 bases and J 0 bases; nucleotides not matched to a gene: 10. The CDR3 sequence is CATSDARRTGVSGNTIYF. CDR3 bases: TGTGCCACCAGTGATGCCCGCAGGACAGGAGTCTCTGGAAACACCATATATTTT.

This clone has only one observation. The CDR3 loop is CASSPIQGYGYTF. For the CDR3, the DNA is TGTGCCAGCTCACCAATTCAGGGTTATGGCTACACCTTC. This sequence joins TRBV18 and TRBJ1-2; weak D call: TRBD1 (5 bases). The CDR3 length is 13 residues. Trimming left V 2 bases short and J 5 bases short, with 9 bases between. Germline CDR1 is KGHSH and CDR2 is LQKENI.

This sequence joins TRBV13 and TRBJ2-1; D is undetermined. This CDR3 comprises 13 residues. V was clipped by 2 bases and J by 5 bases, with 7 bases between them. Germline CDR1 reads PRHDT; CDR2 reads FYEKMQ (reference sequence). CDR3 nucleotide sequence: TGTGCCAGCAGCTTAACAGTAAACAATGAGCAGTTCTTC. Translation gives CASSLTVNNEQFF. The full variable domain, rest sourced from reference TRBV13 and TRBJ2-1, is AAGVIQSPRHLIKEKRETATLKCYPIPRHDTVYWYQQGPGQDPQFLISFYEKMQSDKGSIPDRFSAQQFSDYHSELNMSSLELGDSALYFCASSLTVNNEQFFGPGTRLTVL.

The chain recombines TRBV24-1 with TRBJ2-3, with 9 positions matching TRBD1. Germline CDR1 KGHDR, CDR2 SFDVKD. The CDR3 contains 14 residues. Trimming took 4 bases from V and 7 from J; bases not matched to a gene: 5. The CDR3 is CATSEGQGQHTQYF. The CDR3 DNA reads TGTGCCACCAGTGAGGGACAGGGTCAACATACGCAGTATTTT.

The chain links TRBV5-1 to TRBJ2-5; maybe TRBD1 (6 bases). The CDR3 is 16 residues long. V was trimmed by 0 bases and J by 7 bases, leaving 19 bases between them. From germline, CDR1 is SGHRS and CDR2 YFSETQ. CDR3 loop: CASSLAPGGAAGTQYF. DNA of the CDR3: TGCGCCAGCAGCTTGGCCCCTGGGGGCGCGGCGGGGACCCAGTACTTC. Filled out from reference TRBV5-1 and TRBJ2-5, the complete variable domain reads KAGVTQTPRYLIKTRGQQVTLSCSPISGHRSVSWYQQTPGQGLQFLFEYFSETQRNKGNFPGRFSGRQFSNSRSEMNVSTLELGDSALYLCASSLAPGGAAGTQYFGPGTRLLVL.

V usage is TRBV4-1 and J usage is TRBJ2-1; no clear D gene. Trimming left V 1 base short and J 2 bases short, with 6 bases between. CDR1 is MGHRA and CDR2 is YSYEKL in the germline V gene. This CDR3 spans 14 amino acids. CDR3 sequence: CASSQGATYNEQFF. CDR3 DNA sequence: TGCGCCAGCAGCCAAGGGGCGACCTACAATGAGCAGTTCTTC.

The rearrangement links TRBV18 to TRBJ2-7; 10 nucleotides align to TRBD1. Germline lookup yields CDR1 KGHSH and CDR2 LQKENI. The V segment lost 3 bases and the J segment 6 bases; nucleotides outside the gene matches: 5. The CDR3 extends over 14 amino acids. For the CDR3, the DNA is TGTGCCAGCTCACCGACGGGACAGGGGTTCGAGCAGTACTTC. Translating it yields CASSPTGQGFEQYF.

This chain links TRBV28 with TRBJ2-3, with 10 bases fitting TRBD2. Germline CDR1 is MDHEN and CDR2 is SYDVKM. The CDR3 sequence is 17 residues long. Trimming removed 7 bases from V and 1 base from J; junction bases left unmatched: 11. The CDR3 nucleotides read TGTGCCAGCATAGACCCCTCTAGCGGGAGTGGCACAGATACGCAGTATTTT. It is translated as CASIDPSSGSGTDTQYF.

CDR3 DNA: TGTGCCAGCAGTCTCGGGGGGGCGATTGGCTACACCTTC. The encoded protein is CASSLGGAIGYTF. V gene TRBV11-2 combines with J gene TRBJ1-2; D perhaps matches TRBD1 (6 bases). The germline V gene has CDR1 SGHAT and CDR2 FQNNGV. Trimming removed 6 bases from V and 7 bases from J, with 15 bases in between. The CDR3 totals 13 residues.

This chain uses TRBV5-6 with TRBJ2-5; 7 positions agree with TRBD2. CDR3 length equals 15 residues. Trimming took 0 bases from V and 0 from J; bases not matched to a gene: 2. Germline lookup yields CDR1 SGHDT and CDR2 YYEEEE. As DNA, the CDR3 is TGTGCCAGCAGCTTGGCGCTAGCGGACCAAGAGACCCAGTACTTC. It codes for CASSLALADQETQYF.

This chain links TRBV18 with TRBJ1-4; D perhaps matches TRBD1 (5 bases). Germline assignment: CDR1 KGHSH and CDR2 LQKENI. The CDR3 has 15 residues. V dropped 3 bases and J dropped 6 bases, with 14 bases sitting between them. CDR3 region: CASSPTQELHEKLFF. Written as DNA, the CDR3 is TGTGCCAGCTCACCCACACAGGAGCTCCATGAAAAACTGTTTTTT.

The CDR3 DNA follows: TGTGCCAGCAGCCTAAGGGCTAGCGGTCAAGAGACCCAGTACTTC. It yields the protein CASSLRASGQETQYF. The V call is TRBV4-2, the J call TRBJ2-5; 7 bases fit TRBD2. V was clipped by 4 bases and J by 2 bases; unmatched bases: 7. The CDR3 is 15 residues long. Germline lookup yields CDR1 LGHNA and CDR2 YNFKEQ.

V usage is TRBV3-1 (or the pseudogene TRBV3-2) and J usage is TRBJ1-4; TRBD1 might be the D (5 bases). The germline CDR1 and CDR2 sequences are LGHDT and YNNKEL (reference sequence). V lost 8 bases, J lost 5 bases, and 9 bases lay in between. The CDR3 contains 12 residues. This CDR3 reads CASARGNEKLFF. DNA of the CDR3: TGTGCCAGCGCCCGGGGGAATGAAAAACTGTTTTTT.

V and J are TRBV28 and TRBJ2-1; D might be TRBD2 (5 bases). V gave up 7 bases and J gave up 3 bases, with 13 bases separating them. This CDR3 spans 14 amino acids. Per the germline V gene, CDR1 is MDHEN and CDR2 is SYDVKM. CDR3 DNA: TGTGCCAGCATAGGGAGCGGACTCTACAATGAGCAGTTCTTC. Translating it yields CASIGSGLYNEQFF.

V is TRBV4-1 and J is TRBJ2-7; 9 nucleotides line up with TRBD2. Losses at the gene ends were 0 bases for V and 5 bases for J; bases not matched to a gene: 8. This CDR3 contains 16 residues. The V gene's germline CDR1 is MGHRA and CDR2 YSYEKL. CDR3 residues: CASSQDWGLAFHEQYF. The CDR3 nucleotides read TGCGCCAGCAGCCAAGATTGGGGACTAGCCTTCCACGAGCAGTACTTC.

The chain links TRBV28 to TRBJ2-7, with D tentatively TRBD2 (5 bases). From germline, CDR1 is MDHEN and CDR2 SYDVKM. This CDR3 region has 14 residues. Trimming cost V 4 bases and J 1 base, with 11 bases left between them. CDR3 DNA sequence: TGTGCCAGCAGTTCAGGCGGACTTTCCTACGAGCAGTACTTC. This gives the protein CASSSGGLSYEQYF.

The chain recombines TRBV11-3 with TRBJ1-6; the match to TRBD1 covers 9 bases. The CDR3 totals 13 residues. Germline trimming cut 5 bases from V and 10 bases from J; bases unmatched to any gene: 3. Germline CDR1 and CDR2: SGHNT and YENEEA. The CDR3 DNA is TGTGCCAGCAGCCGACAGGGGGGCTCACCCCTCCACTTT. Translating gives CASSRQGGSPLHF.

This chain uses TRBV7-2 with TRBJ1-2, with 9 bases matching TRBD1. V lost 4 bases to trimming and J lost 8 bases; unmatched junction nucleotides: 11. This CDR3 spans 15 amino acids. Germline V gene sequence: CDR1 SGHTA, CDR2 FQGNSA. The CDR3 spells CASSSQTGQGWGYTF. In nucleotides, the CDR3 is TGTGCCAGCAGCTCGCAAACGGGACAGGGCTGGGGCTACACCTTC.

The chain is built from TRBV5-6 and TRBJ2-3; 8 bases are shared with TRBD1. The length of the CDR3 is 15 residues. Per germline, CDR1 SGHDT and CDR2 YYEEEE. The V segment lost 1 base and the J segment 4 bases; nucleotides outside the gene matches: 5. The CDR3 protein is CASSLYGQGSDTQYF. In nucleotides, the CDR3 is TGTGCCAGCAGCTTGTACGGACAGGGTTCAGATACGCAGTATTTT.

V usage is TRBV10-3 and J usage is TRBJ1-2, with D unresolved. The V end lost 4 bases, the J end lost 4 bases, and 10 bases lay between the germline ends. Germline CDR1 and CDR2: ENHRY and SYGVKD. This CDR3 spans 13 amino acids. This CDR3 is CAISGASSYGYTF. In DNA, the CDR3 is TGTGCCATCAGTGGGGCCAGCTCCTATGGCTACACCTTC.

The chain has TRBV12-3 or TRBV12-4 and TRBJ2-4; TRBD1 matches at 9 bases. With V trimmed by 8 bases and J by 8 bases, 4 bases remained unmatched. The CDR3 runs 12 residues. The CDR3 spells CASGQGYDIQYF. In nucleotides, the CDR3 is TGTGCCAGCGGACAGGGGTATGACATTCAGTACTTC.

The chain has TRBV6-2 or TRBV6-3 and TRBJ2-1; perhaps TRBD2 as D (7 bases). V was pared by 5 bases and J by 9 bases, with 20 bases between. The CDR3 covers 15 residues. CDR1 and CDR2 from the germline V gene are MNHEY and SVGEGT. The DNA for the CDR3 is TGTGCCAGCAGTAGGGGAGGGGGGGCCGTCGGTGAGCAGTTCTTC. Protein product: CASSRGGGAVGEQFF.

V and J are TRBV24-1 and TRBJ1-5, with TRBD1 identical over 8 bases. Germline V gene data show CDR1 as KGHDR and CDR2 as SFDVKD. The trim removed 3 bases at V and 2 bases at J, leaving 5 bases unmatched. The CDR3 sequence is 16 residues long. Written as DNA, the CDR3 is TGTGCCACCAGTGATCAGGGGGCGGGGGGCAATCAGCCCCAGCATTTT. Amino acids: CATSDQGAGGNQPQHF.

This clone was recorded once. The rearrangement joins TRBV19 to TRBJ1-1, with a weak D call TRBD1 (5 bases). V was pared by 0 bases and J by 2 bases, with 13 bases between. Germline V gene sequence: CDR1 LNHDA, CDR2 SQIVND (reference sequence). The CDR3 is 16 residues long. The CDR3 spells CASSIDQGNVNTEAFF. CDR3 coding DNA: TGTGCCAGTAGTATAGATCAGGGAAACGTCAACACTGAAGCTTTCTTT.

The chain has TRBV11-3 and TRBJ2-1, with 10 bases that match TRBD1. The junction had 6 bases not matched to a gene; V was cut back by 5 bases and J by 8 bases. Germline lookup yields CDR1 SGHNT and CDR2 YENEEA. This CDR3 has 14 amino acids. DNA for the CDR3: TGTGCCAGCAGCCCCCGACAGGGGGCATATGAGCAGTTCTTC. This codes for CASSPRQGAYEQFF.

The chain recombines TRBV7-9 with TRBJ2-7, with D possibly matching TRBD1 (5 bases). The V gene lost 1 base and the J gene lost 1 base, with 11 bases spanning the gap. The CDR3 has 15 amino acids. Germline V gene sequence: CDR1 SEHNR, CDR2 FQNEAQ (reference sequence). This CDR3 is CASSLEQTASYEQYF. The CDR3 nucleotides read TGTGCCAGCAGCTTAGAACAGACAGCTTCCTACGAGCAGTACTTC.

This clone has only a few counts. It is unclear where the CDR3 begins or ends on the DNA, so no DNA is shown, and the CDR3 is as TCRdb lists it. The rearrangement links TRBV27 to TRBJ2-3; TRBD2, as called in the table, went unchecked against the DNA. The CDR3 has 16 amino acids, counting both end residues. Per germline, CDR1 MNHEY and CDR2 SMNVEV (reference sequence). The CDR3 is CASSSSGGRITDTQYF.